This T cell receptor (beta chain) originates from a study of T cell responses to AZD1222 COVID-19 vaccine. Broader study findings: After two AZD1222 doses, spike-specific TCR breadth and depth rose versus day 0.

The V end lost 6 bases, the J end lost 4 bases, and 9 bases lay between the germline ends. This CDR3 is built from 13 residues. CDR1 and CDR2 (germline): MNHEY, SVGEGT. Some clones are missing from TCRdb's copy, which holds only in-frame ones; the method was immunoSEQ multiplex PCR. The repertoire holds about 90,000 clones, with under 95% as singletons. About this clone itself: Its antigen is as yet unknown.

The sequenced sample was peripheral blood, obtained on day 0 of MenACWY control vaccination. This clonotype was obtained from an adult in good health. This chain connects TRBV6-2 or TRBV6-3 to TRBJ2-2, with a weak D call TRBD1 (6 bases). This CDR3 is CASSPGVTGELFF. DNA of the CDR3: TGTGCCAGCAGCCCAGGGGTCACCGGGGAGCTGTTTTTT.